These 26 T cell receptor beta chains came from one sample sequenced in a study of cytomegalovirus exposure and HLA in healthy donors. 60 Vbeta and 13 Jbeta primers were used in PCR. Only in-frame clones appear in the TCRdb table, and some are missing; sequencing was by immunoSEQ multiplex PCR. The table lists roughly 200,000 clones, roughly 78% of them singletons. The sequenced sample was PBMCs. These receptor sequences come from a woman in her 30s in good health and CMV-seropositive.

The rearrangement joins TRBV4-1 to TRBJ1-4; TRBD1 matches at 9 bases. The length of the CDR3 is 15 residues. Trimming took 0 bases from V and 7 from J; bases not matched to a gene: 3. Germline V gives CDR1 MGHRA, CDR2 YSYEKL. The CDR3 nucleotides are TGCGCCAGCAGCCAAGAAGGGACAGGGCTTGAAAAACTGTTTTTT. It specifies CASSQEGTGLEKLFF.

Written as DNA, the CDR3 is TGTGCCAGCAGCAAACAAACAGGGTCCTGGTCTGAAAAACTGTTTTTT. Encoded protein: CASSKQTGSWSEKLFF. The chain joins TRBV7-2 to TRBJ1-4; TRBD1 is a possible D gene (6 bases). Trimming removed 5 bases from V and 7 bases from J, with 20 bases in between. Per germline, CDR1 SGHTA and CDR2 FQGNSA. The CDR3 length is 16 residues.

The CDR3 DNA is TGTGCCAGCAGCGGTGGGCTCTCTGGGGCCAACGTCCTGACTTTC. Amino acids: CASSGGLSGANVLTF. The V call is TRBV11-2, the J call TRBJ2-6; D gene unclear. V dropped 5 bases and J dropped 0 bases, with 8 bases sitting between them. The CDR3 is 15 amino acids. CDR1 and CDR2 (germline): SGHAT, FQNNGV. Variable domain in full (rest from reference TRBV11-2 and TRBJ2-6): EAGVAQSPRYKIIEKRQSVAFWCNPISGHATLYWYQQILGQGPKLLIQFQNNGVVDDSQLPKDRFSAERLKGVDSTLKIQPAKLEDSAVYLCASSGGLSGANVLTFGAGSRLTVL.

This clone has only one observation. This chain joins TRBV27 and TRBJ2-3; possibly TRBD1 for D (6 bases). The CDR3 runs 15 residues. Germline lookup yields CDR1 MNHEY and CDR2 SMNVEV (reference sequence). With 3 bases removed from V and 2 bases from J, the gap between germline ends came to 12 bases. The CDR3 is CASSFLGGYTDTQYF. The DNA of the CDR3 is TGTGCCAGCAGTTTTCTAGGGGGATACACAGATACGCAGTATTTT.

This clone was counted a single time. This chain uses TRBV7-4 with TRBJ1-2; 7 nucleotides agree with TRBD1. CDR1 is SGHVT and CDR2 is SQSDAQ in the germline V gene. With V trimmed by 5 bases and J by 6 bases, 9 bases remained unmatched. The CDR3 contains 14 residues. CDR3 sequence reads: CASSAWDSHNGYTF. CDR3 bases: TGTGCCAGCAGCGCTTGGGACAGTCATAATGGCTACACCTTC.

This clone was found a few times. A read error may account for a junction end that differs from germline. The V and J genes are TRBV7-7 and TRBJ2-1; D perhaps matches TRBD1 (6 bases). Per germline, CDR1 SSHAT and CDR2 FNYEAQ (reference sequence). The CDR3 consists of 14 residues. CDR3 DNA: TGTGCCAGCAGCTTAGAGATGGTCTTTACAGGGATGGTCTTC. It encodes CASSLEMVFTGMVF.

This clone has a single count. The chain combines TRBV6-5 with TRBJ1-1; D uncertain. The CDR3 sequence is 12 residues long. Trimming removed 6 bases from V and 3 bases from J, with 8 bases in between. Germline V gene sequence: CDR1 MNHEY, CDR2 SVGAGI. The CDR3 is CASSLSYTEAFF. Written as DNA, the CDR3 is TGTGCCAGCAGCCTCTCCTACACTGAAGCTTTCTTT.

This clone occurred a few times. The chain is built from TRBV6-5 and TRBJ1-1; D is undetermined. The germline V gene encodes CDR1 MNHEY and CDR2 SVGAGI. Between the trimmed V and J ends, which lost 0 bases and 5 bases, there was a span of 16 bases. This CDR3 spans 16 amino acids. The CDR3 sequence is CASSYSLGHPGTEAFF. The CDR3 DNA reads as TGTGCCAGCAGTTACTCGCTGGGCCATCCGGGGACTGAAGCTTTCTTT.

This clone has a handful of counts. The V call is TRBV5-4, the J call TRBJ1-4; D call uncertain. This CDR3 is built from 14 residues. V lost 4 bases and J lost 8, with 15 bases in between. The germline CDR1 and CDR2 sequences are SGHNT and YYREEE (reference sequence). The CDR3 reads CASSPDSREEKLFF. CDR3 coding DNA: TGTGCCAGCAGCCCGGACTCTAGGGAGGAAAAACTGTTTTTT. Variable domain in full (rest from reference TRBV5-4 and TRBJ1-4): ETGVTQSPTHLIKTRGQQVTLRCSSQSGHNTVSWYQQALGQGPQFIFQYYREEENGRGNFPPRFSGLQFPNYSSELNVNALELDDSALYLCASSPDSREEKLFFGSGTQLSVL.

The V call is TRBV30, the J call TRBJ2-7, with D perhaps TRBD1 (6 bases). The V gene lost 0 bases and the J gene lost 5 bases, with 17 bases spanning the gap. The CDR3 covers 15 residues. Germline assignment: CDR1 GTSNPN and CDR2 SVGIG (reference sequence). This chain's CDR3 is CAWSVRRQGNHEQYF. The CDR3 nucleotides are TGTGCCTGGAGTGTACGGAGGCAGGGGAACCACGAGCAGTACTTC.

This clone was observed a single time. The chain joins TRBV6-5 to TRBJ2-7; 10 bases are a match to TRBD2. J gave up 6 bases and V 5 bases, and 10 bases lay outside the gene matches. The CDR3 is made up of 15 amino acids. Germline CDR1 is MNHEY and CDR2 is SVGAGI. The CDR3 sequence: CASSAPGTSVGEQYF. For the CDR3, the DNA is TGTGCCAGCAGTGCGCCCGGGACTAGCGTCGGCGAGCAGTACTTC.

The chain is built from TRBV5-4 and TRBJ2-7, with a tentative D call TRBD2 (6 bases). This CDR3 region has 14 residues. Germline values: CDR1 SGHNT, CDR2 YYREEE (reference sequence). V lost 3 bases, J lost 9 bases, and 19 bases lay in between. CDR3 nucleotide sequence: TGTGCCAGCAGCTCCCCGGTGGATAGCGGAACGCAGTACTTC. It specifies CASSSPVDSGTQYF. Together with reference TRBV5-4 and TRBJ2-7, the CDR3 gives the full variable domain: ETGVTQSPTHLIKTRGQQVTLRCSSQSGHNTVSWYQQALGQGPQFIFQYYREEENGRGNFPPRFSGLQFPNYSSELNVNALELDDSALYLCASSSPVDSGTQYFGPGTRLTVT.

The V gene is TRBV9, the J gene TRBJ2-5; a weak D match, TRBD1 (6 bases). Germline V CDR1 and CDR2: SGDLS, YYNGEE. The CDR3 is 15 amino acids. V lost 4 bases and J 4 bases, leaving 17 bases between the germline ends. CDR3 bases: TGTGCCAGCAGCAGGGGGATACAGGGTATAGAGACCCAGTACTTC. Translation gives CASSRGIQGIETQYF.

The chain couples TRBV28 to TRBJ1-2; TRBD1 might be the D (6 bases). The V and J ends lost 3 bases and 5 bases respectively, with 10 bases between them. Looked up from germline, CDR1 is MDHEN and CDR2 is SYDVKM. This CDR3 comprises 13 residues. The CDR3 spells CASSFGQSYGYTF. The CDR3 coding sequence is TGTGCCAGCAGTTTTGGACAGTCTTATGGCTACACCTTC.

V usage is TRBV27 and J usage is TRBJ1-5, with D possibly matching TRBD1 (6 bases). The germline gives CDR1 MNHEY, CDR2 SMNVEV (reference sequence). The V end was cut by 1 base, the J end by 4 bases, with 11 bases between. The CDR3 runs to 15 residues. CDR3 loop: CASSLFPRGNQPQHF. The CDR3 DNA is TGTGCCAGCAGTTTATTCCCCAGGGGTAATCAGCCCCAGCATTTT.

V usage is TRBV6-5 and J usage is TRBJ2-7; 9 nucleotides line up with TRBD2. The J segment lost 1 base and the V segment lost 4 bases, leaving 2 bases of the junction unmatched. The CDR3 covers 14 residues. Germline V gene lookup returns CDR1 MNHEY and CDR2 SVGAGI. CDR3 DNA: TGTGCCAGCAGTTTAGGACTAGCGTCCTACGAGCAGTACTTC. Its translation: CASSLGLASYEQYF.

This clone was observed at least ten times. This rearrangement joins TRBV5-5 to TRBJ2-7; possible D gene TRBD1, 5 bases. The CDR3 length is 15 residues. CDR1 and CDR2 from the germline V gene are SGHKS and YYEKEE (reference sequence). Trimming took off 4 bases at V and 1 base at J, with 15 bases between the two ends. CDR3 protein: CASSTLGQGSYEQYF. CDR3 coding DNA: TGTGCCAGCAGCACGCTGGGGCAAGGTTCCTACGAGCAGTACTTC. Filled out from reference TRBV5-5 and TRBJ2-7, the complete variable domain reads DAGVTQSPTHLIKTRGQQVTLRCSPISGHKSVSWYQQVLGQGPQFIFQYYEKEERGRGNFPDRFSARQFPNYSSELNVNALLLGDSALYLCASSTLGQGSYEQYFGPGTRLTVT.

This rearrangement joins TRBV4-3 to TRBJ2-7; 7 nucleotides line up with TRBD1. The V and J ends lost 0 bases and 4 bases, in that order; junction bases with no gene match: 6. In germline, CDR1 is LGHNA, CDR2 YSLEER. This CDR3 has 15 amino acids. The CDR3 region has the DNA TGCGCCAGCAGCCAAGATCAACAGGGGTCTTACGAGCAGTACTTC. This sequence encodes CASSQDQQGSYEQYF.

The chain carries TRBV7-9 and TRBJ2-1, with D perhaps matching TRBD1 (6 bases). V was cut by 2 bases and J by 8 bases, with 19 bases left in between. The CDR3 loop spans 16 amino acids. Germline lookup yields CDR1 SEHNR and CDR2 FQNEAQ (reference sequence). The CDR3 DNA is TGTGCCAGCAGCTTATTAGGGGGAGCCTCATTTGATGAGCAGTTCTTC. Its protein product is CASSLLGGASFDEQFF.

The DNA for the CDR3 is TGCGCCAGCAGCTTGGCCAAGGGACTTAACTACAATGAGCAGTTCTTC. Translated, it gives CASSLAKGLNYNEQFF. This chain joins TRBV5-1 and TRBJ2-1, with a tentative D call TRBD2 (6 bases). CDR3 length: 16 residues. Germline V gives CDR1 SGHRS, CDR2 YFSETQ. Trimming left V 0 bases short and J 3 bases short, with 13 bases between. Combining the CDR3 with reference TRBV5-1 and TRBJ2-1 gives the whole variable domain KAGVTQTPRYLIKTRGQQVTLSCSPISGHRSVSWYQQTPGQGLQFLFEYFSETQRNKGNFPGRFSGRQFSNSRSEMNVSTLELGDSALYLCASSLAKGLNYNEQFFGPGTRLTVL.

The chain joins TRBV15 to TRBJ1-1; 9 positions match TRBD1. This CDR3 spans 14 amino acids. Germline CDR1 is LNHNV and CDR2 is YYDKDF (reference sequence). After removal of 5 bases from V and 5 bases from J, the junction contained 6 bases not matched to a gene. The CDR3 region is CATSVRQGGTEAFF. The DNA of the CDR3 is TGTGCCACCAGCGTACGACAGGGGGGTACTGAAGCTTTCTTT.

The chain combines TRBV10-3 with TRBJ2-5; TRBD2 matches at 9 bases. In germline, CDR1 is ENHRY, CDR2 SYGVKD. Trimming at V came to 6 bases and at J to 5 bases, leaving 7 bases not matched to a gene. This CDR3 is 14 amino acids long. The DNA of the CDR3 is TGTGCCATCAGCGCAGCGGGAGGTTCGGAGACCCAGTACTTC. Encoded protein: CAISAAGGSETQYF.

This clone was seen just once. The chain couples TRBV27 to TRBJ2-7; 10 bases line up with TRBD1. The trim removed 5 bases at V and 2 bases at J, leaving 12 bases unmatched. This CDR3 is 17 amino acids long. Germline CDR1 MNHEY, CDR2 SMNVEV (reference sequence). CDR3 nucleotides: TGTGCCAGCAGTCCTTCTCCCGGAGGGACAGGGGCCTACGAGCAGTACTTC. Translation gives CASSPSPGGTGAYEQYF.

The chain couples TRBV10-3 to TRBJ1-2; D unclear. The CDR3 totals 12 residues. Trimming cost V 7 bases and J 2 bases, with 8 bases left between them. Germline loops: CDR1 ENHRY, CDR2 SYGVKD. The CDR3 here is CAINAENYGYTF. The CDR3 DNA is TGTGCCATCAATGCGGAAAACTATGGCTACACCTTC.

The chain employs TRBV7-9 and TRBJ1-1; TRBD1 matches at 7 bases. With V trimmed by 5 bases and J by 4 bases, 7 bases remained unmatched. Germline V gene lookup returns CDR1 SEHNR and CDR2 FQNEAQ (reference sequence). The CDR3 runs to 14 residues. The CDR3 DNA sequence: TGTGCCAGCAGCATGCCGACAGGGAGCACTGAAGCTTTCTTT. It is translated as CASSMPTGSTEAFF.

The CDR3 sequence is CASSYPPRKKEQFF. The CDR3 DNA follows: TGTGCCAGCAGTTACCCACCGAGGAAAAAAGAGCAGTTCTTC. The rearrangement joins TRBV6-8 to TRBJ2-1; unclear D gene. The germline V and J ends were trimmed by 2 bases and 10 bases, with 15 bases remaining between them. This CDR3 comprises 14 residues. Germline loops: CDR1 MNHGY, CDR2 SAAAGT.